This T cell receptor beta chain was profiled in a study of cytomegalovirus exposure and HLA in healthy donors. For the study at large: Earlier results showed approximately 110 million unique TCR beta sequences derived from roughly 190 million T cells.

For this clone: Its antigen is as yet unknown.

Study-level findings and limits: For presence/absence analyses, sequencing depth was assumed to be roughly uniform across donors.

The CDR3 runs to 13 residues. The V gene's germline CDR1 is SEHNR and CDR2 FQNEAQ (reference sequence). J lost 5 bases, V lost 3 bases, and 1 base had no gene match. It was with 60 Vbeta and 13 Jbeta primers that the PCR ran. TCRdb's table, derived via immunoSEQ multiplex PCR, lists solely in-frame clones and lacks some. The data show fewer than 200,000 clones, roughly 9.4% seen once. The rearrangement joins TRBV7-9 to TRBJ2-5; 9 bases fit TRBD1. Sequences were obtained from PBMCs. The receptor's source is a woman aged 25 to 45 in good health and CMV-seropositive. In DNA form, the CDR3 reads TGTGCCAGCAGCTTCGACAGGGGGGAGACCCAGTACTTC. It translates to CASSFDRGETQYF.